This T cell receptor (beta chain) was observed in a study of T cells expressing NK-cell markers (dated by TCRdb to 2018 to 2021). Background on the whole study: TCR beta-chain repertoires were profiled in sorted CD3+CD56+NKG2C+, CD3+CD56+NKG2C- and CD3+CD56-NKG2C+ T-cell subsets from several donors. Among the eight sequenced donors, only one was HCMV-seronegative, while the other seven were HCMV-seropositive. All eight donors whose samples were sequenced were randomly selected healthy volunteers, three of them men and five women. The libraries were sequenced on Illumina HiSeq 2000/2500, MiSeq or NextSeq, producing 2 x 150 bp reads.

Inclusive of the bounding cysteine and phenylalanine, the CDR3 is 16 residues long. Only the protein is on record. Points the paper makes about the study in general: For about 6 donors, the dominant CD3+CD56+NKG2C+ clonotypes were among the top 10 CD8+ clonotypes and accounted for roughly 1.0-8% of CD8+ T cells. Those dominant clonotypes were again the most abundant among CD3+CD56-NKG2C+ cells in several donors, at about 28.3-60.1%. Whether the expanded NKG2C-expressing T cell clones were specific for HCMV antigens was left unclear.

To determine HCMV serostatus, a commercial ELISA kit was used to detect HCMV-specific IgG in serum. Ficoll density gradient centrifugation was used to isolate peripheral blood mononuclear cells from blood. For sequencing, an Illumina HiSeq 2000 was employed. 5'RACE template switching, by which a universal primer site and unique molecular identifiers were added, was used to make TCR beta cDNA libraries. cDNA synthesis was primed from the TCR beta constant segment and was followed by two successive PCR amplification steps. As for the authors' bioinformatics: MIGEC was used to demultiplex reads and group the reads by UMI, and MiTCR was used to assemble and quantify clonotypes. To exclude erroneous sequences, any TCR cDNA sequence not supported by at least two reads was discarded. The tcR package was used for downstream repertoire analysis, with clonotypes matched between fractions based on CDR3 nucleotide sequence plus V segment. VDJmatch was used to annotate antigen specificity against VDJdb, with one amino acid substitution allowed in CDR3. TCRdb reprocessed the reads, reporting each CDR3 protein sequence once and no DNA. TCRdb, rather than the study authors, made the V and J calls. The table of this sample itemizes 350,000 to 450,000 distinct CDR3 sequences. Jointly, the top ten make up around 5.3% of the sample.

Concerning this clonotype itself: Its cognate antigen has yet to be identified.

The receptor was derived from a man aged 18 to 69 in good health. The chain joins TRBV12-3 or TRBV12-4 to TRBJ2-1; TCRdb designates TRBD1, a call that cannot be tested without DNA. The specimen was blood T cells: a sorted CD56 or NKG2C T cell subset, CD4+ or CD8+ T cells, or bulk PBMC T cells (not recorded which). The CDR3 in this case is CASSSTIQVNKDEQFF.